This T cell receptor (beta chain) originates from a study of T cell repertoires in cytomegalovirus infection (dated by TCRdb to between 2019 and 2020). Context from the whole study: Alongside well-studied HLA-B-restricted epitopes, the peptide stimulations were aimed at recently identified HLA-C-restricted CMV epitopes, whose presentation resists viral immunomodulation. Because public TCR beta signatures pointed to carriage of CMV infection together with the matching HLA type, the HLA type of each donor mattered for the analysis.

This clonotype has only a few counts. Its specific antigen is unknown. No per-base quality is available; no much larger clone lies one base away. The run used an Illumina HiSeq 1500. TCRdb handled the public reads itself, with Q25 trimming in fastp and clone calling in MiXCR, and kept productive beta chains. Here each entry gathers all rows of one CDR3 protein and keeps the most common genes and DNA. The sample table holds 680,000 or so distinct CDR3 sequences, of which roughly a third were seen once. Of the sample, 15% to 20% falls within the top ten clones. Here is what the overall study found, with its caveats: Cumulative frequency of public TCR beta family members discriminated carriers of CMV infection plus the relevant HLA type in this cohort and an independent roughly 330-donor cohort. The ex vivo response was dominated by HLA-C-restricted CMV-specific TCR beta clonotypes, which also provided the single most frequent clonotype in two of eight donors.

The sample's treatment or condition label is to be understood as: in vitro stimulation with specific CMV peptide epitopes to enrich CMV-specific T cells. The clonotype originates from a human donor in good health (CMV status not recorded). Some clones in this sample may be carry-over from other donors' samples. The sample in question was cultured PBMCs, obtained from culture after CMV antigen stimulation.

The CDR3 region: CASSTGQGSRGYTF. The nucleotide sequence is TGCGCCAGCAGCACCGGACAGGGGAGTCGCGGCTACACCTTC. The chain employs TRBV5-1 and TRBJ1-2, with 9 junctional bases fitting TRBD1. Germline trimming amounts to 4 bases on V and 8 bases on J, with 9 as the count of junction bases outside the gene matches. The germline V gene sets CDR1 to SGHRS and CDR2 to YFSETQ. The CDR3 runs 14 amino acids, cysteine and phenylalanine included. The DNA shown is the 42-base CDR3, in frame from base 1.